Below are 27 T cell receptor beta chains sequenced from a single sample in a study of blood T cell repertoires in COVID-19. Clones were read by immunoSEQ multiplex PCR, and TCRdb kept only the in-frame ones, dropping some. Of hundreds of thousands of clones in the sample, about 89% were seen once. Sequenced sample: peripheral blood. The receptors come from a woman between 50 and 59 years old with COVID-19, enrolled during active disease.

The chain uses TRBV19 and TRBJ2-5; no clear D. With 5 bases removed from V and 5 bases from J, the gap between germline ends came to 6 bases. Germline assignment: CDR1 LNHDA and CDR2 SQIVND (reference sequence). CDR3 length: 11 residues. For the CDR3, the DNA is TGTGCCAGTAGTTTCAGGGAGACCCAGTACTTC. Translated, it gives CASSFRETQYF.

This clone came up a few times. The CDR3 sequence: CAWSLGQGSPLHF. DNA of the CDR3: TGTGCCTGGAGTCTGGGGCAAGGTTCACCCCTCCACTTT. V gene TRBV30 combines with J gene TRBJ1-6; TRBD1 is a possible D gene (5 bases). V was cut by 2 bases and J by 9 bases, with 11 bases left in between. Germline CDR1 reads GTSNPN; CDR2 reads SVGIG (reference sequence). This CDR3 is built from 13 residues.

The rearrangement uses TRBV28 and TRBJ2-3, with D possibly matching TRBD2 (6 bases). Trimming removed 0 bases at V and 4 bases at J, with 14 bases between. This CDR3 spans 16 amino acids. CDR1 is MDHEN, CDR2 SYDVKM, per germline. DNA of the CDR3: TGTGCCAGCAGTTTATGGGGGGATGGAGGGCCAGATACGCAGTATTTT. This gives the protein CASSLWGDGGPDTQYF.

The chain is built from TRBV11-3 and TRBJ2-7; 7 bases agree with TRBD1. Per germline, CDR1 SGHNT and CDR2 YENEEA. Unmatched junction bases numbered 8, after V lost 5 bases and J lost 1 base. The CDR3 is 15 residues long. The CDR3 protein is CASSPGGQVSYEQYF. The CDR3 coding sequence is TGTGCCAGCAGCCCTGGCGGACAGGTTTCCTACGAGCAGTACTTC.

Of note for this clone: An end of the junction differs from the germline gene, which may be a read error. The genes are TRBV24-1 and TRBJ2-1, with 9 bases matching TRBD1. This CDR3 is built from 17 residues. From germline, CDR1 is KGHDR and CDR2 SFDVKD. CDR3 sequence (DNA): TGTGCCACCAGTGATCCGGGACAGGGAGTGGCCGGCAATGAGCAATTCTTC. This sequence encodes CATSDPGQGVAGNEQFF.

The CDR3, as DNA: TGTGCCAGCAGCGCGGGGGGAGGGCTAGCGGTGACAGATACGCAGTATTTT. Protein: CASSAGGGLAVTDTQYF. This rearrangement joins TRBV9 to TRBJ2-3, with 7 bases matching TRBD2. The CDR3 length is 17 residues. V trimming: 3 bases; J trimming: 3 bases; junction bases outside the gene matches: 13. Germline assignment: CDR1 SGDLS and CDR2 YYNGEE.

The V call is TRBV2, the J call TRBJ2-1; 10 nucleotides line up with TRBD2. The CDR3 spans 14 residues. The ends lost 7 bases at V and 9 bases at J; junction bases unmatched: 9. In germline, CDR1 is SNHLY, CDR2 FYNNEI. CDR3 coding DNA: TGTGCCAGCAAGAGGAGCGGGGGGGCGGGTGAGCAGTTCTTC. It encodes CASKRSGGAGEQFF.

The chain uses TRBV5-4 and TRBJ2-1; 10 bases fit TRBD2. CDR1 is SGHNT, CDR2 YYREEE, per germline (reference sequence). V lost 6 bases and J lost 3; bases outside the gene matches: 9. The CDR3 runs 16 residues. The CDR3 nucleotides read TGTGCCAGCAACAGAGCAAGCGGGGGGGACTACAATGAGCAGTTCTTC. Translated: CASNRASGGDYNEQFF.

This chain uses TRBV24-1 with TRBJ2-2; D not certain. The CDR3 is 11 residues long. V dropped 9 bases and J dropped 6 bases, with 7 bases sitting between them. The germline gives CDR1 KGHDR, CDR2 SFDVKD. The CDR3 DNA reads as TGTGCCACCCGTGCGTCCGGGGAGCTGTTTTTT. It translates to CATRASGELFF.

The V gene is TRBV5-6, the J gene TRBJ1-2; D perhaps matches TRBD1 (6 bases). The CDR3 totals 14 residues. Trimming stripped 0 bases from V and 7 bases from J, with 13 bases between. The germline V gene encodes CDR1 SGHDT and CDR2 YYEEEE. For the CDR3, the DNA is TGTGCCAGCAGCTTGGTACAGGGCCACGGTGGCTACACCTTC. Its protein is CASSLVQGHGGYTF.

The chain joins TRBV28 to TRBJ1-5; D is possibly TRBD1 (6 bases). Germline V gene lookup returns CDR1 MDHEN and CDR2 SYDVKM. The CDR3 has 12 amino acids. The germline V and J ends were trimmed by 7 bases and 5 bases, with 9 bases remaining between them. CDR3 nucleotide sequence: TGTGCCAGCACTACAGGGTATCAGCCCCAGCATTTT. The encoded protein is CASTTGYQPQHF.

CDR3 bases: TGTGCCAGCAGTGAAGCCATCAGGCGGGGCCATGCTTTCTTT. Translated: CASSEAIRRGHAFF. The rearrangement uses TRBV2 and TRBJ1-1, with D possibly being TRBD1 (5 bases). Germline assignment: CDR1 SNHLY and CDR2 FYNNEI. This CDR3 region has 14 residues. Trimming cost V 0 bases and J 11 bases, with 16 bases left between them.

This chain joins TRBV5-6 and TRBJ2-4; 8 nucleotides match TRBD1. The CDR3 is 14 amino acids. Germline values: CDR1 SGHDT, CDR2 YYEEEE. With 5 bases clipped from V and 0 bases from J, the junction kept 1 base outside the gene matches. In nucleotides, the CDR3 is TGTGCCAGCAGTGGACAGGGAGCCAAAAACATTCAGTACTTC. It encodes CASSGQGAKNIQYF.

This chain links TRBV9 with TRBJ1-1; 9 nucleotides agree with TRBD1. This CDR3 has 14 amino acids. Germline V lookup: CDR1 SGDLS, CDR2 YYNGEE. J was trimmed by 4 bases and V by 3 bases; bases with no gene match: 4. The CDR3 protein is CASSEDRGSTEAFF. In DNA, the CDR3 is TGTGCCAGCAGCGAAGACAGGGGGAGCACTGAAGCTTTCTTT.

The chain carries TRBV7-9 and TRBJ1-4; TRBD1 is a possible D gene (6 bases). The CDR3 runs 15 residues. Germline CDR1 reads SEHNR; CDR2 reads FQNEAQ (reference sequence). The V end lost 10 bases, the J end lost 4 bases, and 19 bases lay between the germline ends. CDR3 coding DNA: TGTGCCACGCGGGCCCCAGGGGCGGTTAATGAAAAACTGTTTTTT. Translation: CATRAPGAVNEKLFF.

The chain is built from TRBV11-2 and TRBJ1-6, with D possibly TRBD1 on 6 matching bases. The ends were cut back, 1 base at V and 10 bases at J, with 11 bases in the middle. Per the germline V gene, CDR1 is SGHAT and CDR2 is FQNNGV. This CDR3 is built from 14 residues. The CDR3 region is CASSLGRGESPLHF. For the CDR3, the DNA is TGTGCCAGCAGCTTAGGCAGGGGAGAGTCACCCCTCCACTTT.

The count of this clone is one. The V and J genes are TRBV19 and TRBJ2-7, with D unresolved. The CDR3 contains 13 residues. CDR1 is LNHDA and CDR2 is SQIVND in the germline V gene (reference sequence). Trimming stripped 6 bases from V and 1 base from J, with 10 bases between. The DNA for the CDR3 is TGTGCCAGTAGCCCCCCTTATTCCTACGAGCAGTACTTC. Translation: CASSPPYSYEQYF.

The chain is built from TRBV28 and TRBJ1-2; unclear D gene. Germline CDR1 and CDR2: MDHEN and SYDVKM. This CDR3 spans 14 amino acids. Trimming shortened V by 1 base and J by 8 bases, and 14 bases separated the two germline ends. In DNA, the CDR3 is TGTGCCAGCAGTTTATCCGGCAGGTCCGGAGGCTACACCTTC. This sequence encodes CASSLSGRSGGYTF.

The chain recombines TRBV5-1 with TRBJ1-2; no firm D call. V dropped 4 bases and J dropped 1 base, with 14 bases sitting between them. The CDR3 is 15 amino acids. Germline values: CDR1 SGHRS, CDR2 YFSETQ. This chain's CDR3 is CASSVDTALNYGYTF. In DNA, the CDR3 is TGCGCCAGCAGCGTTGACACGGCCCTTAACTATGGCTACACCTTC.

V gene TRBV30 combines with J gene TRBJ1-2, with 12 bases matching TRBD1. The J segment lost 12 bases and the V segment lost 0 bases, leaving 8 bases of the junction unmatched. The CDR3 is 14 amino acids. CDR1 GTSNPN and CDR2 SVGIG come from the germline V gene (reference sequence). The CDR3 DNA follows: TGTGCCTGGAGTGTCGAGGGGACAGGGGGCATTAACACCTTC. This translates into CAWSVEGTGGINTF.

The chain combines TRBV5-4 with TRBJ2-7; no clear D gene. This CDR3 comprises 14 residues. V lost 3 bases, J lost 4 bases, and 14 bases lay in between. The germline CDR1 and CDR2 sequences are SGHNT and YYREEE (reference sequence). DNA for the CDR3: TGTGCCAGCAGCTCAGGCCTCGGATTTTACGAGCAGTACTTC. Translated, it gives CASSSGLGFYEQYF.

V and J are TRBV19 and TRBJ1-1; maybe TRBD1 (5 bases). The CDR3 loop spans 13 amino acids. The V and J ends lost 5 bases and 5 bases respectively, with 12 bases between them. Germline V lookup: CDR1 LNHDA, CDR2 SQIVND (reference sequence). CDR3 amino acids: CASSFARVTEAFF. The CDR3 DNA sequence: TGTGCCAGTAGTTTCGCCAGGGTGACTGAAGCTTTCTTT.

A single count supports this clone. The chain carries TRBV5-6 and TRBJ2-3; 11 bases align to TRBD1. There are 16 residues in the CDR3. V was clipped by 4 bases and J by 5 bases; unmatched bases: 9. Germline V lookup: CDR1 SGHDT, CDR2 YYEEEE. Here the CDR3 reads CASSHLGQGAGDTQYF. CDR3 nucleotide sequence: TGTGCCAGCAGCCACCTTGGACAGGGGGCCGGAGATACGCAGTATTTT.

The J gene is TRBJ1-4, the V gene TRBV10-2; 10 nucleotides agree with TRBD1. The CDR3 contains 14 residues. Trimming at V came to 8 bases and at J to 6 bases, leaving 6 bases not matched to a gene. CDR1 WSHSY and CDR2 SAAADI come from the germline V gene. The CDR3 sequence is CASGGQGTHEKLFF. CDR3 nucleotides: TGCGCCAGCGGGGGACAGGGGACTCATGAAAAACTGTTTTTT.

The gene calls are TRBV30 and TRBJ1-2; TRBD1 matches 9 bases. Germline CDR1 reads GTSNPN; CDR2 reads SVGIG (reference sequence). There are 13 residues in the CDR3. The V gene end was trimmed by 4 bases and the J gene end by 6 bases; junction bases not matched to a gene: 6. Here the CDR3 reads CAWKTGGGDGYTF. The CDR3 coding sequence is TGTGCCTGGAAAACAGGGGGCGGAGATGGCTACACCTTC.

The chain couples TRBV28 to TRBJ2-2, with D uncertain. CDR1 and CDR2 (germline): MDHEN, SYDVKM. CDR3 length: 12 amino acids. Deletions cut 3 bases from V and 6 bases from J, with 5 bases between. The CDR3 loop reads CASSLRSGELFF. As DNA, the CDR3 is TGTGCCAGCAGTTTGAGGTCCGGGGAGCTGTTTTTT.

This sequence joins TRBV18 and TRBJ1-5; no clear D gene. The ends were cut back, 4 bases at V and 0 bases at J, with 10 bases in the middle. The V gene's germline CDR1 is KGHSH and CDR2 LQKENI. The CDR3 is 15 amino acids. CDR3 DNA sequence: TGTGCCAGCTCACAGAACTCGAATAGCAATCAGCCCCAGCATTTT. It is translated as CASSQNSNSNQPQHF.